This T cell receptor beta chain derives from a study of T-cell memory formation after mild COVID-19. General study findings and limits: Pre-infection memory already had some responding clones, implying cross-reactive memory joined. Shrinking CD4+ clones resided mostly in CM and EM, and CD8+ ones in EMRA. CD4+ bias marked clones expanding day 15 to 37, unlike balanced contracting clones.

TCRdb re-analysed the 5' RACE reads in MiXCR, keeping a single row per CDR3 protein. The sample consists of 25,000 or so distinct CDR3 sequences, approximately 7% of them appearing once. This clonotype has a count of ten or more. The antigen is undetermined. The germline V gene has CDR1 SQVTM and CDR2 ANQGSEA. CDR3 size: 11 residues. V was cut by 4 bases and J by 2 bases, with 5 bases left in between. The receptor comes from an adult woman who had mild COVID-19 (a few samples of this study predate the infection). Cell type and time point are not known. Material: PBMCs or a T cell subset sorted from them (not recorded which). The V gene is TRBV29-1, the J gene TRBJ1-2; no clear D gene. Here the CDR3 DNA reads TGCAGCGTTGGTGGAAACTATGGCTACACCTTC. Protein sequence: CSVGGNYGYTF.